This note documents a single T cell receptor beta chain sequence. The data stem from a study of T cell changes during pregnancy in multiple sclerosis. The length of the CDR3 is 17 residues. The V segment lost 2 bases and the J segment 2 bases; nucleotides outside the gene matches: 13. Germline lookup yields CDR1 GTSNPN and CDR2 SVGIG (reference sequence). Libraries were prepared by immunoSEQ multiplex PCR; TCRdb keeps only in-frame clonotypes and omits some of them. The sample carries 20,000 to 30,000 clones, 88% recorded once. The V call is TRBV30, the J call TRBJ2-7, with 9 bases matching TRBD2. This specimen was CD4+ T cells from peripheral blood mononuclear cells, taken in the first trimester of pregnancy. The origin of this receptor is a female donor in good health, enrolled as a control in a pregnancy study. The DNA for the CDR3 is TGTGCCTGGAGTCCACCCCCACGACTAGCGGCGACCTACGAGCAGTACTTC. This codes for CAWSPPPRLAATYEQYF.